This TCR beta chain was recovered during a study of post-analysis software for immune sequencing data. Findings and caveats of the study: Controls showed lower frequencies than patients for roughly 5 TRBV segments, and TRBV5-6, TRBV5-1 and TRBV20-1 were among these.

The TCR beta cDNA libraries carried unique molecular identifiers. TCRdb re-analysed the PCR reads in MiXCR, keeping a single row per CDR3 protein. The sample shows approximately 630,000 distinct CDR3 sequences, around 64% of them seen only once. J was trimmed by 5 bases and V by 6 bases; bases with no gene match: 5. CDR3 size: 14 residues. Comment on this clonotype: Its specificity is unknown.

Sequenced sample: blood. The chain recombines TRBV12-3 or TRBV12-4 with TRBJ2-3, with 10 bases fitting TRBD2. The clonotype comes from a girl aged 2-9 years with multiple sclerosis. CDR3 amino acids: CASRLAGARDTQYF. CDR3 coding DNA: TGTGCCAGCAGGCTAGCGGGAGCGCGAGATACGCAGTATTTT.